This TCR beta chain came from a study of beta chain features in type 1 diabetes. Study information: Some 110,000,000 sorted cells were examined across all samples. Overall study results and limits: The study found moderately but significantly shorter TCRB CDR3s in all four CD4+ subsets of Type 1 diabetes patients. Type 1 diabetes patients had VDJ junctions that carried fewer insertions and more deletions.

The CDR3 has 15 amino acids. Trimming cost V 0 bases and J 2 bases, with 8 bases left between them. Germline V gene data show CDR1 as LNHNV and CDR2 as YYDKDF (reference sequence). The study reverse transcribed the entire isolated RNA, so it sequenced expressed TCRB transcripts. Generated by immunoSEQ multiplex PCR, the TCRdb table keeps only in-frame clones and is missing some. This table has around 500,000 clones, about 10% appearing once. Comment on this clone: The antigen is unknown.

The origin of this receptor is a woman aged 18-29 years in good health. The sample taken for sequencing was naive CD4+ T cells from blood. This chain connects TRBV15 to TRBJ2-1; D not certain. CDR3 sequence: CATSRDNRAYNEQFF. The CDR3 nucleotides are TGTGCCACCAGCAGAGATAACCGGGCCTACAATGAGCAGTTCTTC.